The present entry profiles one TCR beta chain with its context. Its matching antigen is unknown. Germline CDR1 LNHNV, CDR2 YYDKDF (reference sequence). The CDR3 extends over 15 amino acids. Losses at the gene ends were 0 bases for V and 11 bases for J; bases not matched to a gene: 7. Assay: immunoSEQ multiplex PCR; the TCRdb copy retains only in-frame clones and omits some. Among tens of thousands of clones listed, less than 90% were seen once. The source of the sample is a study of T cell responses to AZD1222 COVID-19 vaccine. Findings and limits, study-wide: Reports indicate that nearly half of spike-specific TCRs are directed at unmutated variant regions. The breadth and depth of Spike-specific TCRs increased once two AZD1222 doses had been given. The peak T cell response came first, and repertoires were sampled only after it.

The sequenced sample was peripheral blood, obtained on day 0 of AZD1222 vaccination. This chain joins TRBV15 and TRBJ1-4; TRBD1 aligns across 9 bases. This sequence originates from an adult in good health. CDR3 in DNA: TGTGCCACCAGCAGAGATCTGGGACAGGGAACGAAACTGTTTTTT. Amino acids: CATSRDLGQGTKLFF.